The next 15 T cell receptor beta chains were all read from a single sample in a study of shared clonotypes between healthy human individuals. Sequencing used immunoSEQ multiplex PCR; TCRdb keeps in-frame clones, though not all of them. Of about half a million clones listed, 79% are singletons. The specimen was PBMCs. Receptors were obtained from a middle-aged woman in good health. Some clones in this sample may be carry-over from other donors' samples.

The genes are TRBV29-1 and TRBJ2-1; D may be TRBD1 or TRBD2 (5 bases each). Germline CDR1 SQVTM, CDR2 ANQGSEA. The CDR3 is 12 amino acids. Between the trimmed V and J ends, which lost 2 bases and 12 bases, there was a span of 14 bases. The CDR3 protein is CSVEWGTPRQFF. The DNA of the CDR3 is TGCAGCGTTGAATGGGGGACCCCCAGGCAGTTCTTC.

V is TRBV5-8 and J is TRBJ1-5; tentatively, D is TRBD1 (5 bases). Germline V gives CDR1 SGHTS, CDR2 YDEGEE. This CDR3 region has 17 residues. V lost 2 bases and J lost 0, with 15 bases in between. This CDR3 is CASSLFSTAYSNQPQHF. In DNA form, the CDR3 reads TGTGCCAGCAGCTTATTCTCGACAGCCTATAGCAATCAGCCCCAGCATTTT.

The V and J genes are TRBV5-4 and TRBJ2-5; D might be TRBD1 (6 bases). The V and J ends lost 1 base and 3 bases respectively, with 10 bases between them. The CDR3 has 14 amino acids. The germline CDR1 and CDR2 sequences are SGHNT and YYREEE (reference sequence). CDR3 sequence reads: CASSLKQGEETQYF. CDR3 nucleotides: TGTGCCAGCAGCTTGAAACAGGGTGAAGAGACCCAGTACTTC.

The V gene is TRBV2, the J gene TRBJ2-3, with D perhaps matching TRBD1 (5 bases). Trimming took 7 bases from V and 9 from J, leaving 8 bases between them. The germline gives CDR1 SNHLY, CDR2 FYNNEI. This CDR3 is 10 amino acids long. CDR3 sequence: CASIRGTQYF. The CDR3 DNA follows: TGTGCCAGCATTAGGGGCACGCAGTATTTT. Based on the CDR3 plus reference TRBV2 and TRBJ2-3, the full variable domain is EPEVTQTPSHQVTQMGQEVILRCVPISNHLYFYWYRQILGQKVEFLVSFYNNEISEKSEIFDDQFSVERPDGSNFTLKIRSTKLEDSAMYFCASIRGTQYFGPGTRLTVL.

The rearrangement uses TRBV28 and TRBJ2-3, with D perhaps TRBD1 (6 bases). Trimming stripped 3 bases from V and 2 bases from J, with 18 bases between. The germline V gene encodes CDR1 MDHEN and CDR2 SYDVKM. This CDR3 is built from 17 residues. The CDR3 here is CASSFRHQGSFTDTQYF. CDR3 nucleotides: TGTGCCAGCAGTTTTCGTCATCAGGGGTCTTTCACAGATACGCAGTATTTT.

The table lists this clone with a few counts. Here the CDR3 reads CASSLRRTYNEQFF. The CDR3 coding sequence is TGTGCCAGCAGTTTGAGGAGAACCTACAATGAGCAGTTCTTC. This rearrangement joins TRBV27 to TRBJ2-1; no reliable D call. V gave up 3 bases and J gave up 2 bases, with 8 bases separating them. The CDR3 has 14 amino acids. CDR1 and CDR2 (germline): MNHEY, SMNVEV (reference sequence).

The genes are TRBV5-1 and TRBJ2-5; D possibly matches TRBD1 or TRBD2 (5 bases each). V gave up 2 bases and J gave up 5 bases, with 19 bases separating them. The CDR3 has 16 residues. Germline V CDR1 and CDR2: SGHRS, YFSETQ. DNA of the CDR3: TGCGCCAGCAGCTTTGGACTCGCGAGGGGCTTGGAGACCCAGTACTTC. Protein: CASSFGLARGLETQYF.

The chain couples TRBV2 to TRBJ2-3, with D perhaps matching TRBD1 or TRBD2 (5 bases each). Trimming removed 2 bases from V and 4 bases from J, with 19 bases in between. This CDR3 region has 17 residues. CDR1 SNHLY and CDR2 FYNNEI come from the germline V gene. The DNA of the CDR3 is TGTGCCAGCAGTGAAATGGCAGGGAGTTTGTGGGCAGATACGCAGTATTTT. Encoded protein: CASSEMAGSLWADTQYF.

CDR3 in amino acids: CAWAQGAEQPQHF. The CDR3 coding sequence is TGTGCCTGGGCACAGGGGGCAGAGCAGCCCCAGCATTTT. The V and J genes are TRBV30 and TRBJ1-5; 9 nucleotides line up with TRBD1. CDR3 length: 13 residues. Germline V gene lookup returns CDR1 GTSNPN and CDR2 SVGIG (reference sequence). V gave up 5 bases and J gave up 7 bases; unmatched junction bases: 6. The variable domain in full, with the rest retrieved from reference TRBV30 and TRBJ1-5, is SQTIHQWPATLVQPVGSPLSLECTVEGTSNPNLYWYRQAAGRGLQLLFYSVGIGQISSEVPQNLSASRPQDRQFILSSKKLLLSDSGFYLCAWAQGAEQPQHFGDGTRLSIL.

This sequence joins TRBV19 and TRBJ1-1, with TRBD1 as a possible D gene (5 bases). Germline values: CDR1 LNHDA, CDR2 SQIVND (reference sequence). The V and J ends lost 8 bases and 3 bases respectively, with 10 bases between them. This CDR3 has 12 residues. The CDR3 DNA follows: TGTGCCAGTTCAGGGCGGGACACTGAAGCTTTCTTT. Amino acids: CASSGRDTEAFF.

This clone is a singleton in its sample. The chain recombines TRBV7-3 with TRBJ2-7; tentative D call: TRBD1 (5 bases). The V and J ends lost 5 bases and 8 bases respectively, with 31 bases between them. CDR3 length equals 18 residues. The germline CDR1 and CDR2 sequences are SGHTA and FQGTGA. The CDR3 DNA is TGTGCCAGCAGCCCTCTTCCCTCAAGGGGCCCTGCCTCCTCGCAGCAGTACTTC. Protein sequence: CASSPLPSRGPASSQQYF.

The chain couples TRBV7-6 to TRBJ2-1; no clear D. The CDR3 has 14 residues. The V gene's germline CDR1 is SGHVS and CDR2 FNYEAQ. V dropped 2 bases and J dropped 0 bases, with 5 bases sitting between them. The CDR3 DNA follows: TGTGCCAGCAGCTTAAGTAGCTCCTACAATGAGCAGTTCTTC. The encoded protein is CASSLSSSYNEQFF.

The CDR3 DNA is TGTGCCAGCAGCGACGCCCTAGCGGGAGGGATCGAGACCCAGTACTTC. Protein sequence: CASSDALAGGIETQYF. This chain links TRBV28 with TRBJ2-5, with 12 bases aligning to TRBD2. The CDR3 totals 16 residues. Trimming took 6 bases from V and 5 from J; bases not matched to a gene: 10. CDR1 MDHEN and CDR2 SYDVKM come from the germline V gene. The full variable domain, rest sourced from reference TRBV28 and TRBJ2-5, is DVKVTQSSRYLVKRTGEKVFLECVQDMDHENMFWYRQDPGLGLRLIYFSYDVKMKEKGDIPEGYSVSREKKERFSLILESASTNQTSMYLCASSDALAGGIETQYFGPGTRLLVL.

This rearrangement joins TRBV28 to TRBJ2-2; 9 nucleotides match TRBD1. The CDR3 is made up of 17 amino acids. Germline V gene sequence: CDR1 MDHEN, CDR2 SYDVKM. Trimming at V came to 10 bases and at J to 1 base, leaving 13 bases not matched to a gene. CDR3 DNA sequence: TGTGCCATCCCGGGACAGGGCGGGACTTTGAACACCGGGGAGCTGTTTTTT. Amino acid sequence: CAIPGQGGTLNTGELFF.

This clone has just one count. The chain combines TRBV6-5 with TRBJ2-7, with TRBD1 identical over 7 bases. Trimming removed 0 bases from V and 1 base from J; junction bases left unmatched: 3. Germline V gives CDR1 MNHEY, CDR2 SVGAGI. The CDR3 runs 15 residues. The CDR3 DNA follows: TGTGCCAGCAGTTACTCATCCAGGGGGTCCTACGAGCAGTACTTC. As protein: CASSYSSRGSYEQYF.